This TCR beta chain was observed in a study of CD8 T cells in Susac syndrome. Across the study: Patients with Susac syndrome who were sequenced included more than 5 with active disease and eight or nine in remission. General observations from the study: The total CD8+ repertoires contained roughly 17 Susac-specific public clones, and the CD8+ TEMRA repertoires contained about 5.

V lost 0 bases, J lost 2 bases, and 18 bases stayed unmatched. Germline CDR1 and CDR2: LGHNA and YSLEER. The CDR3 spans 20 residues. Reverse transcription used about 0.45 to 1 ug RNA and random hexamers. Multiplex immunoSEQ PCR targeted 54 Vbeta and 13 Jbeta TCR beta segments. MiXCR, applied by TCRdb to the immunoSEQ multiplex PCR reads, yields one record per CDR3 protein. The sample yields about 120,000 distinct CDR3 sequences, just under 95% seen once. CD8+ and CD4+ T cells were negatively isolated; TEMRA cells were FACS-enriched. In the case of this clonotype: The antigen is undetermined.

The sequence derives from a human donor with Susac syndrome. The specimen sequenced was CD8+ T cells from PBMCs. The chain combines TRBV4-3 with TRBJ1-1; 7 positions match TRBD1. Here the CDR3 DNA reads TGCGCCAGCAGCCAAGATTGGTTGAGGAGACAGGGTCCCCTTAACACTGAAGCTTTCTTT. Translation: CASSQDWLRRQGPLNTEAFF.